This is a list of T cell receptor beta chains from one sample in a study of blood T cells in healthy people across ages. TCRdb reprocessed the 5' RACE reads via MiXCR and lists one record per CDR3 protein. The sample holds about 1.7 million distinct CDR3 sequences, under 30% seen once. The material sequenced was blood. These receptors came from a woman aged 30 to 39 in good health. Both conserved end residues are part of each CDR3. D genes are given only for firm matches. A row's size may be missing; if present it is once, few, many or a size class.

.	TRBV2	.	TRBJ1-2	CASSPLQGFYGYTF	TGTGCCAGCAGCCCCTTGCAGGGCTTCTATGGCTACACCTTC
TRBD1	TRBV7-2	.	TRBJ1-1	CASRPHRGRAVNTEAFF	TGTGCCAGCAGGCCTCACAGGGGGCGGGCGGTGAACACTGAAGCTTTCTTT
TRBD1	TRBV7-9	.	TRBJ2-6	CASIIYPGQGNSGANVLTF	TGTGCCAGCATTATTTATCCGGGACAGGGAAACTCTGGGGCCAACGTCCTGACTTTC
TRBD2	TRBV6-4	many	TRBJ2-3	CASSDVRGADTQYF	TGTGCCAGCAGTGATGTCCGGGGGGCAGATACGCAGTATTTT
.	TRBV20-1	few	TRBJ2-1	CSARPPGKDNEQFF	TGCAGTGCTAGACCCCCAGGGAAAGACAATGAGCAGTTCTTC
TRBD1	TRBV6-5	many	TRBJ2-7	CASRWTDRSYEQYF	TGTGCCAGCAGATGGACGGACAGGAGCTACGAGCAGTACTTC
TRBD1	TRBV12-3/TRBV12-4	few	TRBJ2-1	CASRSETGQGEQFF	TGTGCCAGCAGGTCGGAGACTGGACAGGGCGAGCAGTTCTTC
.	TRBV11-2	.	TRBJ2-3	CASSLFGGASGTDTQYF	TGTGCCAGCAGCTTATTTGGTGGGGCTAGCGGCACAGATACGCAGTATTTT
.	TRBV5-1	.	TRBJ1-1	CASSPRGGETEAFF	TGCGCCAGCAGCCCCAGGGGAGGAGAAACTGAAGCTTTCTTT
.	TRBV6-5	many	TRBJ2-3	CASRQSTDTQYF	TGTGCCAGTCGACAGTCTACAGATACGCAGTATTTT
.	TRBV27	.	TRBJ1-1	CASSDRSGRVGVRNTEAFF	TGTGCCAGCAGTGACCGGTCGGGCAGGGTAGGTGTTAGGAACACTGAAGCTTTCTTT
.	TRBV11-2	.	TRBJ1-1	CASSLKIVTAAFF	TGTGCCAGCAGCTTAAAGATTGTTACGGCAGCTTTCTTT
TRBD1	TRBV5-1	.	TRBJ1-1	CASSEGTGGNTEAFF	TGCGCCAGCAGCGAGGGAACAGGGGGGAACACTGAAGCTTTCTTT
.	TRBV6-5	.	TRBJ2-7	CASSYSRCDGNEQYF	TGTGCCAGCAGTTACTCGAGATGTGACGGGAACGAGCAGTACTTC
.	TRBV18	few	TRBJ2-3	CASSPRVGGTDTQYF	TGTGCCAGCTCACCACGTGTCGGGGGAACAGATACGCAGTATTTT
.	TRBV2	.	TRBJ2-7	CASSDSGHNEQYF	TGTGCCAGCAGTGACTCAGGGCACAATGAGCAGTACTTC
.	TRBV12-3/TRBV12-4	many	TRBJ2-6	CASSFGAHPPAAGANVLTF	TGTGCCAGCAGTTTCGGGGCCCATCCCCCGGCGGCTGGGGCCAACGTCCTGACTTTC
.	TRBV20-1	.	TRBJ2-5	CSVREPVQETQYF	TGCAGTGTGCGAGAACCCGTACAAGAGACCCAGTACTTC
TRBD1	TRBV12-3/TRBV12-4	.	TRBJ1-2	CASSLIGRGRFGYGYTF	TGTGCCAGCAGTTTAATCGGCAGGGGGCGTTTTGGCTATGGCTACACCTTC
.	TRBV18	few	TRBJ1-5	CASSPGEGKAQPQHF	TGTGCCAGCTCACCGGGCGAAGGGAAGGCTCAGCCCCAGCATTTT
.	TRBV7-6	many	TRBJ2-1	CASSLGLGRSYNEQFF	TGTGCCAGCAGCTTAGGATTGGGCAGGTCCTACAATGAGCAGTTCTTC
.	TRBV10-2	.	TRBJ2-1	CASSDLDLSHEQFF	TGCGCCAGCAGTGACCTTGACTTATCCCATGAGCAGTTCTTC
TRBD2	TRBV3-1	many	TRBJ2-1	CASSPLAGSYNEQFF	TGTGCCAGCAGCCCACTAGCGGGCTCCTACAATGAGCAGTTCTTC
TRBD1	TRBV20-1	.	TRBJ2-1	CSARDGTVYNKQFF	TGCAGTGCTAGAGATGGGACAGTATACAATAAGCAGTTCTTC
.	TRBV29-1	.	TRBJ1-2	CSVEGGGRASSTRGYTF	TGCAGCGTTGAAGGGGGGGGCAGAGCGAGTTCAACACGTGGCTACACCTTC
.	TRBV5-6	once	TRBJ1-2	CTSSPQGWSPYGYTF	TGTACCAGCAGTCCACAGGGATGGTCACCCTACGGCTACACCTTC
.	TRBV11-2	.	TRBJ2-7	CTSSFPAQSYEQYF	TGTACCAGCAGCTTTCCGGCACAGTCCTACGAGCAGTACTTC
.	TRBV12-3/TRBV12-4	.	TRBJ1-2	CASSLAGTYCGYTF	TGTGCCAGCAGTTTAGCGGGGACCTACTGTGGCTACACCTTC
.	TRBV29-1	few	TRBJ1-1	CSAPGPIGGEAFF	TGCAGCGCCCCTGGACCCATAGGGGGTGAAGCTTTCTTT
TRBD1	TRBV5-5	.	TRBJ2-1	CASSHSTGGNEQFF	TGTGCCAGCAGCCACTCGACAGGGGGCAATGAGCAGTTCTTC
.	TRBV20-1	few	TRBJ1-1	CSANFGGVDTEAFF	TGCAGTGCCAACTTCGGGGGGGTAGACACTGAAGCTTTCTTT
TRBD1	TRBV12-3/TRBV12-4	.	TRBJ2-2	CASRDRTGSNTGELFF	TGTGCCAGCAGGGACCGGACAGGATCGAACACCGGGGAGCTGTTTTTT
.	TRBV11-2	many	TRBJ2-7	CASSPFRGEQYF	TGTGCCAGCAGCCCATTCCGGGGCGAGCAGTACTTC
TRBD2	TRBV10-3	few	TRBJ2-1	CATRFGTSGSNEQFF	TGTGCCACCCGCTTCGGAACTAGCGGGAGTAATGAGCAGTTCTTC
TRBD2	TRBV2	.	TRBJ2-7	CASSDFSGDYEQYF	TGTGCCAGCAGTGACTTCAGCGGGGACTACGAGCAGTACTTC
TRBD2	TRBV12-3/TRBV12-4	once	TRBJ2-3	CASSLLLAGADVQYF	TGTGCCAGCAGTTTACTACTAGCGGGAGCAGATGTGCAATATTTT
TRBD1	TRBV18	few	TRBJ2-5	CASSPRDRGRRETQYF	TGTGCCAGCTCACCGCGGGACAGGGGGCGTAGAGAGACCCAGTACTTC
TRBD2	TRBV9	.	TRBJ2-1	CASSEGTSGGTVEQFF	TGTGCCAGCAGCGAGGGGACTAGCGGGGGGACAGTTGAGCAGTTCTTC
.	TRBV2	.	TRBJ2-7	CASCRDTTYEQYF	TGTGCCAGCTGCCGGGACACAACCTACGAGCAGTACTTC
.	TRBV30	.	TRBJ2-1	CAWRSSSYNEQFF	TGTGCCTGGAGGTCTAGCTCCTACAATGAGCAGTTCTTC
.	TRBV7-2	.	TRBJ1-2	CASSLLQIGYTF	TGTGCCAGCAGCTTATTACAGATTGGCTACACCTTC
.	TRBV20-1	.	TRBJ2-1	CSARKAGLSNEQFF	TGCAGTGCTAGAAAGGCGGGCCTGTCTAATGAGCAGTTCTTC
TRBD1	TRBV2	.	TRBJ1-2	CASGTGGIYGYTF	TGTGCCAGCGGGACAGGGGGTATCTATGGCTACACCTTC
.	TRBV29-1	few	TRBJ2-3	CSVQTTTDTQYF	TGCAGCGTCCAAACCACCACAGATACGCAGTATTTT
.	TRBV12-5	few	TRBJ1-2	CASGLALEGDTF	TGTGCTAGTGGTTTGGCCCTGGAAGGGGACACCTTC
.	TRBV12-3/TRBV12-4	many	TRBJ2-7	CASSWAGASYEQYF	TGTGCCAGCAGCTGGGCCGGAGCTTCCTACGAGCAGTACTTC
.	TRBV6-5	.	TRBJ2-1	CASTWTHQSNEQFF	TGTGCCAGCACCTGGACACACCAATCCAATGAGCAGTTCTTC
TRBD1	TRBV4-1	few	TRBJ1-4	CASKKTGTNEKLFF	TGCGCCAGCAAGAAGACAGGGACTAATGAAAAACTGTTTTTT
.	TRBV7-2	.	TRBJ2-1	CASSLNTAGREQFF	TGTGCCAGCAGCTTAAATACGGCGGGAAGGGAGCAGTTCTTC
.	TRBV5-1	many	TRBJ2-7	CASSLEAAPLNYEQYF	TGCGCCAGCAGCTTGGAGGCCGCCCCCCTAAACTACGAGCAGTACTTC
TRBD2	TRBV20-1	few	TRBJ2-5	CSASRDGRAGETQYF	TGCAGTGCTAGCAGGGACGGGAGGGCAGGAGAGACCCAGTACTTC
.	TRBV7-9	many	TRBJ2-3	CASSLLTAKEDTQYF	TGTGCCAGCAGCTTACTTACAGCAAAAGAAGATACGCAGTATTTT
TRBD1	TRBV7-9	many	TRBJ2-7	CASTTSGTGTYEQYF	TGTGCCAGCACGACTTCCGGGACAGGGACCTACGAGCAGTACTTC
TRBD1	TRBV6-2/TRBV6-3	.	TRBJ2-4	CASRKTLQGAKNIQYF	TGTGCCAGCAGGAAGACCTTACAGGGGGCCAAAAACATTCAGTACTTC